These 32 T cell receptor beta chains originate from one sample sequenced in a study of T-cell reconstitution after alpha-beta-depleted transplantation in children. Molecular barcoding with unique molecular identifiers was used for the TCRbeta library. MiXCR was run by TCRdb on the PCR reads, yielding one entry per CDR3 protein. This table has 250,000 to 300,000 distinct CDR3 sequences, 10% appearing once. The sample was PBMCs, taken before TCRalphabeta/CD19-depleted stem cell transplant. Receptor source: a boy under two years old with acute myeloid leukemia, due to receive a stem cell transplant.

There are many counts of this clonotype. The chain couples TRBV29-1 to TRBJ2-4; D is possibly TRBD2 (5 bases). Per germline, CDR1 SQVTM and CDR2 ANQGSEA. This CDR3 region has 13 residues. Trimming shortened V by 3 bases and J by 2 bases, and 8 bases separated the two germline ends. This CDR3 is CSVEGRSKNIQYF. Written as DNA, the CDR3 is TGCAGCGTTGAGGGGAGATCCAAAAACATTCAGTACTTC.

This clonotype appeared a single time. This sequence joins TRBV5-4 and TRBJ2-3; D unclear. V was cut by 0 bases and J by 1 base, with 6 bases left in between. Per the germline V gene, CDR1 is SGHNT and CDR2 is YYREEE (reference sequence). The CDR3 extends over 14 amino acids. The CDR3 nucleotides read TGTGCCAGCAGCTTGGCTGTAGGCACAGATACGCAGTATTTT. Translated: CASSLAVGTDTQYF. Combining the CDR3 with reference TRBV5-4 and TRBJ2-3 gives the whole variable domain ETGVTQSPTHLIKTRGQQVTLRCSSQSGHNTVSWYQQALGQGPQFIFQYYREEENGRGNFPPRFSGLQFPNYSSELNVNALELDDSALYLCASSLAVGTDTQYFGPGTRLTVL.

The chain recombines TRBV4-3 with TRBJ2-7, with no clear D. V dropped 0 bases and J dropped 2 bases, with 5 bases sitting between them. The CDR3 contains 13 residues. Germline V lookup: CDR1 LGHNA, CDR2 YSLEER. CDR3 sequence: CASSQDKTYEQYF. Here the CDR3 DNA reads TGCGCCAGCAGCCAAGACAAGACCTACGAGCAGTACTTC.

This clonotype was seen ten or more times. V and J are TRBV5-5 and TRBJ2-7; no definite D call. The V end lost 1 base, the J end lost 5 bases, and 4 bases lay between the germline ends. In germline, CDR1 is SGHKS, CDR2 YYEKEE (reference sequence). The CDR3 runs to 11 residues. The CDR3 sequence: CASSLNHEQYF. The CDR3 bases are TGTGCCAGCAGCTTGAATCACGAGCAGTACTTC.

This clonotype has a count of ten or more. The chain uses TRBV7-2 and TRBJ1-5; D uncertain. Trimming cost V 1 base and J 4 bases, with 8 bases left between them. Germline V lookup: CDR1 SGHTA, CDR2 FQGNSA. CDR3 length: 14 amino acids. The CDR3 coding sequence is TGTGCCAGCAGCTTAGGAGGGATTAATCAGCCCCAGCATTTT. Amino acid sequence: CASSLGGINQPQHF.

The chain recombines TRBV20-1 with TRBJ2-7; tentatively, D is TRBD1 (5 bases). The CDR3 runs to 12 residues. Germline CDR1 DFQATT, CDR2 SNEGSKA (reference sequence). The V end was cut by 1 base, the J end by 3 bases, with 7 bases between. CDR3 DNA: TGCAGTGCTAGAGCCAGGGTCTACGAGCAGTACTTC. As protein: CSARARVYEQYF.

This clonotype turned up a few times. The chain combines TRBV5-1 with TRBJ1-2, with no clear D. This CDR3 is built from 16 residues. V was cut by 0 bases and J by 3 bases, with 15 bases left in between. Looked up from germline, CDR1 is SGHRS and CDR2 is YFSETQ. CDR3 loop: CASSLAGTSVDYGYTF. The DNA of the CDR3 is TGCGCCAGCAGCTTGGCCGGCACCTCAGTGGACTATGGCTACACCTTC. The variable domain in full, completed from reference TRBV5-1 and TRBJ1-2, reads KAGVTQTPRYLIKTRGQQVTLSCSPISGHRSVSWYQQTPGQGLQFLFEYFSETQRNKGNFPGRFSGRQFSNSRSEMNVSTLELGDSALYLCASSLAGTSVDYGYTFGSGTRLTVV.

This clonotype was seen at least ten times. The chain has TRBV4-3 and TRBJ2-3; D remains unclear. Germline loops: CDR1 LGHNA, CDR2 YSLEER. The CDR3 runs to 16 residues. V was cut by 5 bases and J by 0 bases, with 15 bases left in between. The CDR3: CASSKQKDPSTDTQYF. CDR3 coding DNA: TGCGCCAGCAGCAAACAGAAAGACCCGAGCACAGATACGCAGTATTTT.

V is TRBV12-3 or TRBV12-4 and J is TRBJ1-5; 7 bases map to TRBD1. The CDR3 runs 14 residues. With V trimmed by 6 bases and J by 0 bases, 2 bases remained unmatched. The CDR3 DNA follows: TGTGCCAGCAGGGGGACAGATAGCAATCAGCCCCAGCATTTT. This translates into CASRGTDSNQPQHF.

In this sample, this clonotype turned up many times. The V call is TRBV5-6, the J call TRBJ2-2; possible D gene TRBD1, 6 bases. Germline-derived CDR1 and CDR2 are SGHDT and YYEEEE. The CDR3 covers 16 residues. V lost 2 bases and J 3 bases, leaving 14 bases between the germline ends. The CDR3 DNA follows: TGTGCCAGCAGCTTCGATCAGGGGCTGGACACCGGGGAGCTGTTTTTT. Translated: CASSFDQGLDTGELFF.

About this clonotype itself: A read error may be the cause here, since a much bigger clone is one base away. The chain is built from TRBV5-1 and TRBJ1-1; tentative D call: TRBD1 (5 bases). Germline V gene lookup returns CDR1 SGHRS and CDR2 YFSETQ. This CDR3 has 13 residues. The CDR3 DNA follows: TGCGTCAGCAGCGCTCAGGGTCGCACTGAAGCTTTCTTT. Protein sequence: CVSSAQGRTEAFF.

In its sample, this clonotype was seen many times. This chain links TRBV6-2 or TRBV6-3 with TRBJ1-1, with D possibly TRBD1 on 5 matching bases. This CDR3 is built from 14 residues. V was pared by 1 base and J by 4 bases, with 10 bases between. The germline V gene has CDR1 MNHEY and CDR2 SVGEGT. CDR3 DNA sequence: TGTGCCAGCAGTTACTTGGGGAGGGGCACTGAAGCTTTCTTT. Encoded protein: CASSYLGRGTEAFF.

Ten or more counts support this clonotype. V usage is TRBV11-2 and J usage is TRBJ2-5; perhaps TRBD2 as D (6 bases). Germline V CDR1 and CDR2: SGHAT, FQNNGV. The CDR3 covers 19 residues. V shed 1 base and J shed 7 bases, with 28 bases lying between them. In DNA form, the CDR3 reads TGTGCCAGCAGCTTAGGTAGCGGACCTTCCCCCACTCCTGGGACGACCCAGTACTTC. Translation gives CASSLGSGPSPTPGTTQYF.

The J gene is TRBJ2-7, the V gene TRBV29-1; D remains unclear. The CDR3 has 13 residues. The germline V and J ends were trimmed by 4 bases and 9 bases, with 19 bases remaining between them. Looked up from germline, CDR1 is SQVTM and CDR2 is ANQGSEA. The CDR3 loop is CSVGLIGVGGQYF. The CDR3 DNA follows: TGCAGCGTTGGCCTTATTGGGGTTGGTGGGCAGTACTTC.

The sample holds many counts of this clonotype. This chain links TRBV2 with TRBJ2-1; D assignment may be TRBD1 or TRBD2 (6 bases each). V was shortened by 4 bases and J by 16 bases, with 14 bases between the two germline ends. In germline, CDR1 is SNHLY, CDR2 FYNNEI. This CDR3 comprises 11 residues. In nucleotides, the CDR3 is TGTGCCAGCAGTGGGCAGGGGAGGAGATTCTTC. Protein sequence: CASSGQGRRFF.

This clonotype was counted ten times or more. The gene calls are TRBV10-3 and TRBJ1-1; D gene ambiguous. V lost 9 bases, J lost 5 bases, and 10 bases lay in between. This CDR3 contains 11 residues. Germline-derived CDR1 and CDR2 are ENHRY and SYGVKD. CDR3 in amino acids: CAIGPGTEAFF. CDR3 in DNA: TGTGCCATTGGGCCGGGGACTGAAGCTTTCTTT.

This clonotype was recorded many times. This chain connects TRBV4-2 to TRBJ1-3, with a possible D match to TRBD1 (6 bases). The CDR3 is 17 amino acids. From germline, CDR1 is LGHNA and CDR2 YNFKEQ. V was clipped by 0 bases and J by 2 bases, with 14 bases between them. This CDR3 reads CASSQDFFEGAGNTIYF. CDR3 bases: TGTGCCAGCAGCCAAGACTTCTTCGAGGGGGCTGGAAACACCATATATTTT.

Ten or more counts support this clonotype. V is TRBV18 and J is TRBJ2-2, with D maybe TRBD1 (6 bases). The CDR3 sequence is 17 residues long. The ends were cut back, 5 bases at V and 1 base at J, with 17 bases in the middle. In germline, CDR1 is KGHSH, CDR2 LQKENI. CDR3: CASSSAPGHRNTGELFF. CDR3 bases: TGTGCCAGCTCATCAGCCCCGGGACACCGGAACACCGGGGAGCTGTTTTTT.

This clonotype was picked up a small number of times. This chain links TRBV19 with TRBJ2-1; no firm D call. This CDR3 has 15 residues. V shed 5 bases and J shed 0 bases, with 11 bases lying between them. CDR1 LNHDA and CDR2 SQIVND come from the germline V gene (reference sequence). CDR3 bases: TGTGCCAGTAGTTCCCACTCATACTCCTACAATGAGCAGTTCTTC. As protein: CASSSHSYSYNEQFF.

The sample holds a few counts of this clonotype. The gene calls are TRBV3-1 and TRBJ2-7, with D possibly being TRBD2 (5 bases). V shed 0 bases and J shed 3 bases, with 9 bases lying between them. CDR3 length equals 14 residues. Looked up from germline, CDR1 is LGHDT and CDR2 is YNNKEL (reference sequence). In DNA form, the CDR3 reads TGTGCCAGCAGCCAAGATACGGGGAGCTACGAGCAGTACTTC. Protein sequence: CASSQDTGSYEQYF.

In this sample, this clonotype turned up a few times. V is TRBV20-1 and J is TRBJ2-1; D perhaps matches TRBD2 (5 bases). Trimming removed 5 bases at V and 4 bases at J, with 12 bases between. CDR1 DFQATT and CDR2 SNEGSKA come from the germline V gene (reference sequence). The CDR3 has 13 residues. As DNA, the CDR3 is TGCAGTGCTCGGACTTTCGGATACAATGAGCAGTTCTTC. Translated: CSARTFGYNEQFF.

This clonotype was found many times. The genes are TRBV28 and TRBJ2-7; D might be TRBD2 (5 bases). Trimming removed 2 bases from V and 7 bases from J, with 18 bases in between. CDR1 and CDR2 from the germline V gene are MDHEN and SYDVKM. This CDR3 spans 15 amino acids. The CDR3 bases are TGTGCCAGCAGTTTACGTCTAGCCCGGGTGAAGGAGCAGTACTTC. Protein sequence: CASSLRLARVKEQYF.

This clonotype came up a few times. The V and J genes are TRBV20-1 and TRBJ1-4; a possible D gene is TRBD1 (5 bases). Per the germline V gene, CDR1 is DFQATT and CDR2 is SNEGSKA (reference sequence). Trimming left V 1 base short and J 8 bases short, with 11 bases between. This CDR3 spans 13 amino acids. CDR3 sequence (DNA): TGCAGTGCTAGAGGGGGCGCGAGGGAAAAACTGTTTTTT. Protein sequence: CSARGGAREKLFF.

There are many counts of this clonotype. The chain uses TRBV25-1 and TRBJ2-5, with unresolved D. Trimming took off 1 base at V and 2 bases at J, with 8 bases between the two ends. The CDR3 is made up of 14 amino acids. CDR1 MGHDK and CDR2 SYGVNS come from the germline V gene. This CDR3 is CASSELEQQETQYF. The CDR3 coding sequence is TGTGCCAGCAGTGAATTGGAACAGCAAGAGACCCAGTACTTC.

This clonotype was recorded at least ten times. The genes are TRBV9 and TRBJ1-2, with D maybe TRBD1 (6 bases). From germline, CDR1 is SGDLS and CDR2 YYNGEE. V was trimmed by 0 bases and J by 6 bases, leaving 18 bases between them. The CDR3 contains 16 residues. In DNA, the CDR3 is TGTGCCAGCAGCGTAGTTCCCTCCTTAGACAGGAATGGCTACACCTTC. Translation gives CASSVVPSLDRNGYTF.

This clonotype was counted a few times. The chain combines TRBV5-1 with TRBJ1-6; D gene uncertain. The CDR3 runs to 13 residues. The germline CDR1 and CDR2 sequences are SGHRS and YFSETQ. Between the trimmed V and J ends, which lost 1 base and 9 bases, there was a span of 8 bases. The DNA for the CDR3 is TGCGCCAGCAGCTTGTGGATGGCTTCACCCCTCCACTTT. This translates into CASSLWMASPLHF.

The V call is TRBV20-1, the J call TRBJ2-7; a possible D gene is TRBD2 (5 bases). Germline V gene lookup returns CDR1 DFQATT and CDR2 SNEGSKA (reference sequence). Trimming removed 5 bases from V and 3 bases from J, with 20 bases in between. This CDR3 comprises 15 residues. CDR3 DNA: TGCAGTGCTGGGCCACAACTAGGACCGGTCTACGAGCAGTACTTC. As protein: CSAGPQLGPVYEQYF.

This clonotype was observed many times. For the CDR3, the DNA is TGCGCCAGCAGCCATCTCCCGGGACAGGGGGGTCAGCCCCAGCATTTT. This codes for CASSHLPGQGGQPQHF. The rearrangement links TRBV4-1 to TRBJ1-5; 11 nucleotides match TRBD1. The CDR3 has 16 amino acids. Per the germline V gene, CDR1 is MGHRA and CDR2 is YSYEKL. J was trimmed by 6 bases and V by 3 bases; bases with no gene match: 7.

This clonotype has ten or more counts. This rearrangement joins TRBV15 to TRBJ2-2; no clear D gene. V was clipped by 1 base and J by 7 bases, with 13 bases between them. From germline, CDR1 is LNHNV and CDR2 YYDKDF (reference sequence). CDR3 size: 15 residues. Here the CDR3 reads CATSRGTPAFGELFF. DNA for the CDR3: TGTGCCACCAGCAGAGGAACCCCGGCGTTCGGGGAGCTGTTTTTT.

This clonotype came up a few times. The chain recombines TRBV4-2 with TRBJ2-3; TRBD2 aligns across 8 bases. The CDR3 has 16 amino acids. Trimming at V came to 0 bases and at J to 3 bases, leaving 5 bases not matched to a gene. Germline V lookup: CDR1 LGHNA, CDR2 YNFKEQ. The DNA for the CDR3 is TGTGCCAGCAGCCAAGACACTAGCGGCCTGACAGATACGCAGTATTTT. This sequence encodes CASSQDTSGLTDTQYF.

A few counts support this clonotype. The CDR3 sequence is CASSQVKDSIKDHSSLHF. CDR3 nucleotide sequence: TGTGCCAGCAGCCAAGTAAAGGACAGTATAAAGGATCATTCTTCCCTCCACTTT. The chain combines TRBV14 with TRBJ1-6, with TRBD1 as a possible D gene (6 bases). Trimming stripped 1 base from V and 14 bases from J, with 27 bases between. CDR1 is SGHDN and CDR2 is FVKESK in the germline V gene. This CDR3 has 18 residues.

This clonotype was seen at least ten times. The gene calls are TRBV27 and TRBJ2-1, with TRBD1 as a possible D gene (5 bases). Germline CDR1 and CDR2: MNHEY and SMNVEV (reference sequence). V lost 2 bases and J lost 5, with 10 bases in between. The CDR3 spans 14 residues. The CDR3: CASSLPPGNNEQFF. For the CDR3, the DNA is TGTGCCAGCAGTTTACCCCCAGGGAACAATGAGCAGTTCTTC.